The 13 T cell receptor beta chains below all came from one sample that was sequenced in a study of tumor and adjacent non-tumor tissue in lung cancer. Three rounds of nested PCR, following a modified ARM-PCR protocol, produced the TCRbeta library. MiXCR, run by TCRdb on the multiplex PCR reads, gives a single entry per CDR3 protein. The table includes tens of thousands of distinct CDR3 sequences, about two thirds detected once. The template was RNA from unsorted bulk tissue. This non-tumor lung sample came from over 3 cm beyond the tumor edge. Sequenced: distant non-tumor lung tissue. The source is a woman aged 65 to 85 with non-small cell lung cancer.

Turning to this clonotype: The junction departs from germline at one end; a sequencing error may be responsible. V and J are TRBV29-1 and TRBJ2-5, with TRBD2 as a possible D gene (5 bases). This CDR3 spans 14 amino acids. CDR1 is SQVTM and CDR2 is ANQGSEA in the germline V gene. CDR3 in amino acids: CSAEGRGMSEIQYF. In DNA, the CDR3 is TGCAGCGCAGAAGGTCGGGGAATGTCGGAGATCCAGTACTTC.

Many counts were recorded for this clonotype. The J gene is TRBJ2-5, the V gene TRBV4-1, with D maybe TRBD1 (5 bases). Germline V gene data show CDR1 as MGHRA and CDR2 as YSYEKL. This CDR3 is built from 16 residues. V lost 0 bases, J lost 5 bases, and 16 bases lay in between. CDR3 sequence: CASSQDTSGFGETQYF. The CDR3 region has the DNA TGCGCCAGCAGCCAAGATACTTCAGGGTTCGGGGAGACCCAGTACTTC.

This clonotype was seen ten or more times. The chain has TRBV6-5 and TRBJ1-4; D is ambiguous. Germline V CDR1 and CDR2: MNHEY, SVGAGI. The CDR3 is 14 amino acids. V shed 6 bases and J shed 0 bases, with 8 bases lying between them. CDR3 coding DNA: TGTGCCAGCAGGGGCAGAGCAACTAATGAAAAACTGTTTTTT. It specifies CASRGRATNEKLFF.

The chain is built from TRBV30 and TRBJ2-7, with no clear D. Deletions cut 4 bases from V and 6 bases from J, with 16 bases between. The CDR3 contains 13 residues. Germline V gene sequence: CDR1 GTSNPN, CDR2 SVGIG (reference sequence). This chain's CDR3 is CAWNASQDSEQYF. The CDR3 DNA is TGTGCCTGGAATGCTAGTCAGGATAGCGAGCAGTACTTC. Supplemented by reference TRBV30 and TRBJ2-7, the full variable domain reads SQTIHQWPATLVQPVGSPLSLECTVEGTSNPNLYWYRQAAGRGLQLLFYSVGIGQISSEVPQNLSASRPQDRQFILSSKKLLLSDSGFYLCAWNASQDSEQYFGPGTRLTVT.

V is TRBV6-5 and J is TRBJ2-1; D may be TRBD1 (8 bases). Germline values: CDR1 MNHEY, CDR2 SVGAGI. The V gene lost 5 bases and the J gene lost 8 bases, with 19 bases spanning the gap. The CDR3 has 15 residues. DNA for the CDR3: TGTGCCAGCAGTAGCGGGACAGGCCCTAACTATGAGCAGTTCTTC. Translation: CASSSGTGPNYEQFF.

With regard to this clonotype: Germline and junction disagree at one end, which may indicate a read error. The J gene is TRBJ2-1, the V gene TRBV7-7; D ambiguous. The germline CDR1 and CDR2 sequences are SSHAT and FNYEAQ (reference sequence). There are 13 residues in the CDR3. The CDR3 bases are TGTCGTAGCAGCTTAGACCGGTTCGATGAGCAGTTCTTT. It yields the protein CRSSLDRFDEQFF.

Points on this clonotype: The CDR3 ends on some other residue instead of the conserved phenylalanine or tryptophan, so this is likely a read error. V gene TRBV7-3 combines with J gene TRBJ1-2; D not resolved. The germline CDR1 and CDR2 sequences are SGHTA and FQGTGA. The CDR3 loop spans 15 amino acids. With 4 bases removed from V and 4 bases from J, the gap between germline ends came to 16 bases. The CDR3 region has the DNA TGTGCCAGCAGCTCGGGCCTAGGTCGGTCCTATGGCTACACCTCC. Translating gives CASSSGLGRSYGYTS.

This clonotype was counted only a few times. The V call is TRBV7-9, the J call TRBJ1-1; 10 nucleotides align to TRBD1. CDR1 SEHNR and CDR2 FQNEAQ come from the germline V gene (reference sequence). V lost 3 bases to trimming and J lost 6 bases; unmatched junction nucleotides: 4. This CDR3 has 14 residues. This chain's CDR3 is CASSLDRGKPEAFF. DNA of the CDR3: TGTGCCAGCAGCTTGGACAGGGGGAAGCCTGAAGCTTTCTTT.

A note on this clonotype: The germline gene is not matched at one end of the junction; a read error may be the cause. The CDR3 here is CASTISEGGRSPLSF. The CDR3 DNA reads as TGTGCCAGCACTATCTCGGAGGGGGGCCGATCACCCCTCAGCTTT. The V and J genes are TRBV12-3 or TRBV12-4 and TRBJ1-6; D is possibly TRBD1 (6 bases). This CDR3 contains 15 residues.

The sample holds many counts of this clonotype. Written as DNA, the CDR3 is TGTGCCAGCAGTTCGTGGGACCGCTCAGGGGCGAACACTGAAGCTTTCTTT. Translating it yields CASSSWDRSGANTEAFF. The chain joins TRBV12-3 or TRBV12-4 to TRBJ1-1, with D possibly matching TRBD1 (6 bases). This CDR3 comprises 17 residues. The V gene lost 4 bases and the J gene lost 1 base, with 19 bases spanning the gap.

Note on this clonotype: The junction departs from the called germline gene at one end, perhaps through a read error. The V gene is TRBV11-3, the J gene TRBJ1-1; the D gene is possibly TRBD1 (5 bases). The CDR3 spans 14 residues. Germline CDR1 is SGHNT and CDR2 is YENEEA. The DNA for the CDR3 is TGTGCCAGCAGCTCAGGACATGGCTACACTGAAGCTTTATTT. Amino acids: CASSSGHGYTEALF.

Of note for this clonotype: The conserved phenylalanine or tryptophan is not found at the CDR3 terminus, so this likely reflects a read error. This chain connects TRBV10-3 to TRBJ1-2; D uncertain. Germline CDR1 and CDR2: ENHRY and SYGVKD. CDR3 length: 14 amino acids. The chain's CDR3 is CAINDPTGVYDYTL. CDR3 sequence (DNA): TGTGCCATCAATGACCCGACCGGGGTCTATGACTACACCTTA.

About this clonotype itself: Compared with germline, one end of the junction differs, possibly owing to a read error. The chain joins TRBV4-1 to TRBJ2-7; 9 bases agree with TRBD1. The CDR3 spans 14 residues. Germline V CDR1 and CDR2: MGHRA, YSYEKL. The CDR3 DNA sequence: TGCACCAGCAGCCAGACGGGACAGGGCGACGAGCAGTATTTC. Protein sequence: CTSSQTGQGDEQYF.